Shown below are 13 T cell receptor beta chains from a single sample sequenced in a study of CD4 T cells in relation to SARS-CoV-2 and coronaviruses (dated by TCRdb to about 2021). What these receptors recognize is not known. CD4+ T cells from unexposed donors were collected before the COVID-19 pandemic (2011-2018). After approximately eleven days of culture, CD4+ T cells were isolated with the EasySep CD4+ T cell isolation kit. Receptors were amplified or captured by the immunoSEQ multiplex PCR assay. In its TCRdb copy, this immuneACCESS table keeps in-frame sequences only and misses some clones. Where compared with another copy, unresolved V genes explain less than half of these, and the others have no known cause. This sample holds about 27,000 clones; around 78% were observed only once. The ten most abundant clones make up 20% to 25% of the sample. Source material: CD4+ T cells from PBMCs, cultured in vitro. The source is a human donor in good health.

This clone came up a few times. The gene calls are TRBV4-3 and TRBJ2-7, with 8 positions matching TRBD1. The CDR3 consists of 14 residues. V was pared by 4 bases and J by 4 bases, with 6 bases of the junction left unmatched. Germline values: CDR1 LGHNA, CDR2 YSLEER. CDR3 sequence reads: CASSRATGGYEQYF. The CDR3 region has the DNA TGCGCCAGCAGCCGGGCCACAGGGGGTTACGAGCAGTACTTC.

The sample holds one count of this clone. CDR3 sequence reads: CASSLQDLSTDTQYF. The CDR3 DNA follows: TGCGCCAGCAGCTTGCAGGACTTAAGCACAGATACGCAGTATTTT. The chain couples TRBV5-1 to TRBJ2-3; weak D call: TRBD2 (5 bases). V lost 1 base to trimming and J lost 0 bases, with 9 bases between them. The germline V gene has CDR1 SGHRS and CDR2 YFSETQ. CDR3 length equals 15 residues. Full variable domain (missing parts from reference TRBV5-1 and TRBJ2-3): KAGVTQTPRYLIKTRGQQVTLSCSPISGHRSVSWYQQTPGQGLQFLFEYFSETQRNKGNFPGRFSGRQFSNSRSEMNVSTLELGDSALYLCASSLQDLSTDTQYFGPGTRLTVL.

The rearrangement uses TRBV4-1 and TRBJ2-5, with a weak D call TRBD2 (5 bases). The CDR3 contains 18 residues. Per germline, CDR1 MGHRA and CDR2 YSYEKL. V lost 2 bases and J 5 bases, leaving 24 bases between the germline ends. The CDR3 nucleotides are TGCGCCAGCAGCCAACGGACTGTTGCCTCATATTCAGCGGAGACCCAGTACTTC. Translated, it gives CASSQRTVASYSAETQYF.

Only a few counts were recorded for this clone. This chain links TRBV6-5 with TRBJ2-7; 7 positions match TRBD1. The CDR3 runs to 15 residues. With 6 bases clipped from V and 3 bases from J, the junction kept 11 bases outside the gene matches. Germline V gene lookup returns CDR1 MNHEY and CDR2 SVGAGI. The CDR3 bases are TGTGCCAGCAGGGGGAAGGGACAGACGATCTACGAGCAGTACTTC. As protein: CASRGKGQTIYEQYF.

This chain joins TRBV20-1 and TRBJ2-7; 7 bases match TRBD1. After removal of 6 bases from V and 7 bases from J, the junction contained 6 bases not matched to a gene. Per germline, CDR1 DFQATT and CDR2 SNEGSKA (reference sequence). This CDR3 region has 11 residues. CDR3 nucleotides: TGCAGTGCCACACAGGGGTGGGAGCAGTACTTC. It codes for CSATQGWEQYF.

This chain connects TRBV29-1 to TRBJ1-6; D is perhaps TRBD1 (5 bases). The V gene lost 7 bases and the J gene lost 4 bases, with 11 bases spanning the gap. The CDR3 covers 13 residues. Germline CDR1 SQVTM, CDR2 ANQGSEA. CDR3 in amino acids: CSASTDYNSPLHF. CDR3 DNA: TGCAGCGCTTCGACAGATTATAATTCACCCCTCCACTTT.

V and J are TRBV2 and TRBJ2-7; a possible D gene is TRBD2 (5 bases). V dropped 3 bases and J dropped 0 bases, with 9 bases sitting between them. This CDR3 is built from 14 residues. In germline, CDR1 is SNHLY, CDR2 FYNNEI. CDR3: CASSERVLSYEQYF. The CDR3 nucleotides are TGTGCCAGCAGTGAGCGGGTCCTCTCCTACGAGCAGTACTTC.

The chain has TRBV7-2 and TRBJ2-7; 9 nucleotides agree with TRBD2. The CDR3 covers 17 residues. V lost 2 bases and J lost 2; bases outside the gene matches: 10. CDR1 is SGHTA and CDR2 is FQGNSA in the germline V gene. CDR3 loop: CASSLKGSSGKTYEQYF. The CDR3 DNA reads as TGTGCCAGCAGCTTAAAAGGTTCTAGCGGGAAGACCTACGAGCAGTACTTC.

This clone is a singleton in its sample. The rearrangement uses TRBV6-5 and TRBJ2-7; D tentatively reads TRBD1 or TRBD2 (5 bases each). Germline loops: CDR1 MNHEY, CDR2 SVGAGI. Deletions cut 8 bases from V and 0 bases from J, with 17 bases between. The CDR3 loop spans 15 amino acids. The CDR3 loop reads CASGSGTASSYEQYF. Here the CDR3 DNA reads TGTGCCAGCGGGTCCGGGACGGCCAGCTCCTACGAGCAGTACTTC.

The rearrangement uses TRBV5-1 and TRBJ2-7; 8 bases are a match to TRBD2. CDR1 SGHRS and CDR2 YFSETQ come from the germline V gene. Trimming took 0 bases from V and 3 from J; bases not matched to a gene: 14. There are 18 residues in the CDR3. The CDR3 is CASSLGRGGGLEYYEQYF. Here the CDR3 DNA reads TGCGCCAGCAGCTTGGGTCGGGGGGGAGGACTAGAGTACTACGAGCAGTACTTC.

The gene calls are TRBV5-1 and TRBJ1-2; possible D gene TRBD1, 6 bases. V lost 0 bases and J lost 6, with 15 bases in between. The germline V gene has CDR1 SGHRS and CDR2 YFSETQ. The CDR3 contains 15 residues. As DNA, the CDR3 is TGCGCCAGCAGCTTGGTCCCCCGGGACAAAAATGGCTACACCTTC. Its translation: CASSLVPRDKNGYTF.

This clone was seen a handful of times. The chain links TRBV5-4 to TRBJ1-2, with D possibly TRBD1 on 5 matching bases. V was clipped by 1 base and J by 5 bases, with 12 bases between them. This CDR3 is 14 amino acids long. CDR1 and CDR2 (germline): SGHNT, YYREEE (reference sequence). CDR3 residues: CASSLPSRQYGYTF. The CDR3 nucleotides read TGTGCCAGCAGCTTGCCCAGTAGACAGTATGGCTACACCTTC. The whole variable domain, remainder taken from reference TRBV5-4 and TRBJ1-2, is ETGVTQSPTHLIKTRGQQVTLRCSSQSGHNTVSWYQQALGQGPQFIFQYYREEENGRGNFPPRFSGLQFPNYSSELNVNALELDDSALYLCASSLPSRQYGYTFGSGTRLTVV.

The sample holds a few counts of this clone. The CDR3, as DNA: TGTGCCAGCAGCCAACAGACATCGAACACTGAAGCTTTCTTT. This codes for CASSQQTSNTEAFF. V gene TRBV14 combines with J gene TRBJ1-1; D is uncertain. V gave up 2 bases and J gave up 1 base, with 8 bases separating them. CDR1 SGHDN and CDR2 FVKESK come from the germline V gene. The CDR3 length is 14 residues.